This is a list of T cell receptor beta chains from one sample in a study of T cells in Graves' hyperthyroidism and ophthalmopathy. MiXCR, run by TCRdb on the multiplex PCR reads, gives a single entry per CDR3 protein. This sample has under 750,000 distinct CDR3 sequences, with approximately 18% found just once. Material for sequencing was blood. All receptors derive from a woman between 50 and 59 years old with Graves' hyperthyroidism that later progressed to Graves' ophthalmopathy. Both conserved end residues are part of each CDR3. D genes are given only for firm matches. Only some rows state a clone size, as once, few, many or a class for expanded clones.

. TRBJ1-1 TRBV7-9 few CASSLPGEAGNTEAFF TGTGCCAGCAGCTTACCTGGCGAGGCGGGGAACACTGAAGCTTTCTTT
. TRBJ1-4 TRBV13 few CASSPRRVGNEKLFF TGTGCCAGCAGCCCCCGGAGGGTGGGAAATGAAAAACTGTTTTTT
. TRBJ1-2 TRBV20-1 few CSARAGQPNYGYTF TGCAGTGCTAGAGCCGGACAGCCTAACTATGGCTACACCTTC
TRBD1 TRBJ1-1 TRBV5-1 many CASSPPGTGNTEAFF TGCGCCAGCAGTCCACCCGGGACAGGGAACACTGAAGCTTTCTTT
. TRBJ2-3 TRBV11-3 many CASSQRSDTQYF TGTGCCAGCAGCCAAAGGTCAGATACGCAGTATTTT
. TRBJ2-1 TRBV5-8 . CASSSREYNEQFF TGTGCCAGCAGCTCCAGAGAATACAATGAGCAGTTCTTC
. TRBJ2-1 TRBV27 . CASIGQPPSTYNEQFF TGTGCCAGCATTGGCCAGCCCCCAAGCACCTACAATGAGCAGTTCTTC
. TRBJ2-3 TRBV20-1 many CSASRAGTDTQYF TGCAGTGCCTCCAGGGCAGGCACAGATACGCAGTATTTT
. TRBJ1-6 TRBV4-1 . CASSQSTASSYNSPLHF TGCGCCAGCAGCCAATCTACAGCGAGCTCCTATAATTCACCCCTCCACTTT
TRBD1 TRBJ1-1 TRBV20-1 many CSARATGRNTEAFF TGCAGTGCTAGAGCGACAGGGCGGAACACTGAAGCTTTCTTT
. TRBJ2-2 TRBV6-1 . CASRVVLAGTGELFF TGTGCCAGCAGGGTTGTGCTAGCAGGGACCGGGGAGCTGTTTTTT
. TRBJ1-5 TRBV2 many CASKESGNLGSQPQHF TGTGCCAGCAAGGAATCCGGGAACCTGGGCAGTCAGCCCCAGCATTTT
TRBD2 TRBJ2-3 TRBV7-8 many CASSPTSGDTQYF TGTGCCAGCAGCCCTACTAGCGGCGATACGCAGTATTTT
. TRBJ1-1 TRBV29-1 many CSGRGLQHGDTEAFF TGCAGCGGTAGGGGACTCCAGCACGGGGACACTGAAGCTTTCTTT
. TRBJ1-4 TRBV19 . CASRAGGEKLFF TGTGCCAGTAGAGCAGGTGGTGAAAAACTGTTTTTT
. TRBJ1-1 TRBV10-3 few CASQGWDTEAFF TGTGCCAGCCAAGGGTGGGACACTGAAGCTTTCTTT
. TRBJ1-1 TRBV7-9 few CASSIEGVVITEAFF TGTGCCAGCAGCATCGAGGGGGTAGTAATCACTGAAGCTTTCTTT
. TRBJ2-3 TRBV19 . CASTAGDTQYF TGTGCCAGTACGGCAGGGGATACGCAGTATTTT
. TRBJ2-2 TRBV27 . CASSHPAGMNTGELFF TGTGCCAGCAGCCACCCGGCGGGGATGAACACCGGGGAGCTGTTTTTT
. TRBJ1-1 TRBV20-1 few CSAEDDREAFF TGCAGTGCCGAGGATGACAGGGAAGCTTTCTTT
TRBD1 TRBJ1-2 TRBV20-1 many CSASWDSAGYTF TGCAGTGCTAGCTGGGACAGCGCTGGCTACACCTTC
. TRBJ1-4 TRBV5-1 many CASSLITEDEKLFF TGCGCCAGCAGCTTAATTACCGAGGATGAAAAACTGTTTTTT
. TRBJ1-3 TRBV18 few CASSPRQNGNTIYF TGTGCCAGCTCACCCAGGCAGAACGGAAACACCATATATTTT
. TRBJ2-5 TRBV5-1 few CASSVRGSSQETQYF TGCGCCAGCAGCGTTCGGGGATCGTCTCAAGAGACCCAGTACTTC
. TRBJ1-5 TRBV7-6 many CASSLGTLTNQPQHF TGTGCCAGCAGCTTAGGGACGCTGACGAATCAGCCCCAGCATTTT
. TRBJ2-2 TRBV12-3/TRBV12-4 few CASTLIRGPGELFF TGTGCCAGCACTCTAATTAGGGGCCCCGGGGAGCTGTTTTTT
TRBD2 TRBJ2-2 TRBV4-1 . CASSRTSGGGTGELFF TGCGCCAGCAGCCGGACTAGCGGGGGGGGCACCGGGGAGCTGTTTTTT
. TRBJ1-1 TRBV6-2/TRBV6-3 . CASRPPRTEAFF TGTGCCAGCCGACCCCCGAGGACTGAAGCTTTCTTT
. TRBJ1-2 TRBV27 . CASSLSPSYGYTF TGTGCCAGCAGTTTATCACCCAGCTATGGCTACACCTTC
. TRBJ2-7 TRBV20-1 . CSARLAREREQYF TGCAGTGCTAGACTAGCGAGGGAGCGGGAGCAGTACTTC
TRBD1 TRBJ2-1 TRBV12-3/TRBV12-4 few CASRPYRGDEQFF TGTGCCAGCAGACCGTACAGGGGCGATGAGCAGTTCTTC
. TRBJ1-5 TRBV27 . CAIAGAMGQPQHF TGTGCCATCGCAGGGGCCATGGGTCAGCCCCAGCATTTT
. TRBJ1-5 TRBV12-3/TRBV12-4 many CASSLADNQPQHF TGCGCCAGCAGCTTGGCAGACAATCAGCCCCAGCATTTT
. TRBJ1-2 TRBV5-1 . CASSDGTVTANYGYTF TGCGCCAGCAGCGATGGAACCGTGACTGCAAACTATGGCTACACCTTC
TRBD1 TRBJ2-3 TRBV5-1 many CASSIGTVYTYVTDTQYF TGCGCCAGCAGCATCGGGACAGTCTATACCTATGTCACAGATACGCAGTATTTT
. TRBJ2-7 TRBV15 . CATSREGSPYEQYF TGTGCCACCAGCAGAGAAGGCAGCCCCTACGAGCAGTACTTC
. TRBJ2-5 TRBV20-1 many CSANGQLQETQYF TGCAGTGCAAATGGACAGCTTCAAGAGACCCAGTACTTC
. TRBJ1-5 TRBV7-9 . CASSVTGSNQPQHF TGTGCCAGCAGCGTCACAGGGAGCAATCAGCCCCAGCATTTT
TRBD1 TRBJ1-4 TRBV9 . CASSPGQGGNEKLFF TGTGCCAGCAGCCCCGGACAGGGGGGGAATGAAAAACTGTTTTTT
. TRBJ1-1 TRBV5-1 many CASSTRDRTEAFF TGCGCCAGCAGCACACGGGACCGCACTGAAGCTTTCTTT
. TRBJ1-4 TRBV5-1 few CASSPGGVNEKLFF TGCGCCAGCAGCCCGGGGGGCGTTAATGAAAAACTGTTTTTT
. TRBJ1-1 TRBV14 few CASSQSLPVLRDTEAFF TGTGCCAGCAGCCAATCCCTCCCCGTTCTAAGGGACACTGAAGCTTTCTTT
TRBD1 TRBJ2-2 TRBV2 . CASNFRGPVGELFF TGTGCCAGCAATTTCAGGGGGCCGGTCGGGGAGCTGTTTTTT
. TRBJ1-6 TRBV12-3/TRBV12-4 many CASSLVPGAADSPLHF TGTGCCAGCAGTTTAGTTCCGGGGGCGGCGGATTCACCCCTCCACTTT
. TRBJ2-1 TRBV12-3/TRBV12-4 . CASSFGSYEQFF TGTGCCAGCAGTTTTGGTAGTTATGAGCAGTTCTTC
. TRBJ1-5 TRBV6-1 few CASRNLGSRSNQPQHF TGTGCCAGCAGAAACCTGGGGAGTAGGAGCAATCAGCCCCAGCATTTT
. TRBJ1-2 TRBV7-9 . CASSFGTGPRGYTF TGTGCCAGCAGCTTCGGAACAGGGCCGCGGGGCTACACCTTC
. TRBJ1-3 TRBV7-8 many CASSLGGRGSGNTIYF TGTGCCAGCAGCTTAGGCGGTCGGGGATCTGGAAACACCATATATTTT
. TRBJ2-5 TRBV29-1 . CSVVTSPGETQYF TGCAGCGTTGTGACCTCCCCGGGAGAGACCCAGTACTTC
TRBD1 TRBJ2-7 TRBV6-1 few CATHRGQFSEQYF TGTGCCACCCACCGGGGACAGTTCTCAGAGCAGTACTTC
. TRBJ1-5 TRBV6-1 . CASRWEAANQPQHF TGTGCCAGCAGGTGGGAGGCCGCGAATCAGCCCCAGCATTTT
. TRBJ1-1 TRBV3-1 many CASSPWRAGNTEAFF TGTGCCAGCAGCCCGTGGCGGGCAGGAAACACTGAAGCTTTCTTT